This TCR beta chain is drawn from a study of beta chain features in type 1 diabetes. In its sample, this clone was seen a few times. Its target is unknown. It was via CD45RO/CCR7/CD25/CD127/CD95/CD27 that CD4+ naive, central memory, regulatory and stem cell-like memory cells were sorted. Study conclusions and caveats: High TCR expression in some cells could lead to their over-representation in cDNA sequencing.

TCRB transcripts that were expressed got sequenced, as all of the isolated RNA had been reverse transcribed. About 3.7 million reads per sample were averaged for naive, central memory and regulatory samples. The repertoire was sequenced with immunoSEQ multiplex PCR; TCRdb's copy has only in-frame clones and lacks some. In the table there are 300,000 to 400,000 clones, approximately 10% of which are singletons. Germline V lookup: CDR1 MNHEY, CDR2 SMNVEV (reference sequence). V lost 4 bases and J lost 1, with 11 bases in between. The CDR3 is made up of 14 amino acids. The J gene is TRBJ2-7, the V gene TRBV27; tentative D call: TRBD1 (5 bases). This receptor was taken from a woman under 40 in good health. The sample taken for sequencing was naive CD4+ T cells from blood. CDR3 coding DNA: TGTGCCAGCAGTTCAGGGCCATATTCCTACGAGCAGTACTTC. Translated, it gives CASSSGPYSYEQYF.